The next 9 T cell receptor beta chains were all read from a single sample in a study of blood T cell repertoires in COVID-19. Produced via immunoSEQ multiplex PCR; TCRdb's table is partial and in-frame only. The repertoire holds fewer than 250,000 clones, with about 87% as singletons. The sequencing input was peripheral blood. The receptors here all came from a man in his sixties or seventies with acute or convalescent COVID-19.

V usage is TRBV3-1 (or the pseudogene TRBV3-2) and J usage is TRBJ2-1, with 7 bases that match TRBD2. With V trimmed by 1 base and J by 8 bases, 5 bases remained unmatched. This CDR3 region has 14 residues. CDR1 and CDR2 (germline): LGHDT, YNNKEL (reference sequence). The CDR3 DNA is TGTGCCAGCAGCCAAGGACTAGCTGGCGATGAGCAGTTCTTC. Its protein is CASSQGLAGDEQFF.

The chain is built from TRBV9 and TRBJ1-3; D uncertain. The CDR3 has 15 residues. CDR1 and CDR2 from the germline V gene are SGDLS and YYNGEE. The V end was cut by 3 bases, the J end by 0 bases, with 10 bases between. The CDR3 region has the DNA TGTGCCAGCAGCGCCAACAGTTACTCTGGAAACACCATATATTTT. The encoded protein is CASSANSYSGNTIYF.

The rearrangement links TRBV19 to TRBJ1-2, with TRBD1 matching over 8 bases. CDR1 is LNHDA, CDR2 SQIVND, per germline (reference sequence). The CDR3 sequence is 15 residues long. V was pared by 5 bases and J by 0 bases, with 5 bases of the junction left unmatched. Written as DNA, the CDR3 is TGTGCCAGTAGTTACGGACAGGGAGCTAACTATGGCTACACCTTC. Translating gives CASSYGQGANYGYTF.

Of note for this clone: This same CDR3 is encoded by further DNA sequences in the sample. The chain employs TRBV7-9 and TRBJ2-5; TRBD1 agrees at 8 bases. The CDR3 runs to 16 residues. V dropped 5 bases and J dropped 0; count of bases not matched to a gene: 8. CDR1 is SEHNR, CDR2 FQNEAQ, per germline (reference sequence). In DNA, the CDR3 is TGTGCCAGCAGCCCCGGGGCAGGGGGCTACCAAGAGACCCAGTACTTC. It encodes CASSPGAGGYQETQYF.

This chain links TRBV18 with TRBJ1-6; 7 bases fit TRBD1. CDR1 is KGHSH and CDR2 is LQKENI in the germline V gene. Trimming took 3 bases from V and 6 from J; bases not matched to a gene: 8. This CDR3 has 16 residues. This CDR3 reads CASSPNSGQLNSPLHF. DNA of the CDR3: TGTGCCAGCTCACCGAACTCGGGACAGCTTAATTCACCCCTCCACTTT. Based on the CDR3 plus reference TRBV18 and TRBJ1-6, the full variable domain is NAGVMQNPRHLVRRRGQEARLRCSPMKGHSHVYWYRQLPEEGLKFMVYLQKENIIDESGMPKERFSAEFPKEGPSILRIQQVVRGDSAAYFCASSPNSGQLNSPLHFGNGTRLTVT.

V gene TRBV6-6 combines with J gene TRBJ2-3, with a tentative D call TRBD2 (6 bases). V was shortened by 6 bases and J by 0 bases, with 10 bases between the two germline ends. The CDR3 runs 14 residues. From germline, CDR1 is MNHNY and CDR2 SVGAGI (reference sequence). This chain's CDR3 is CASRPGTSTDTQYF. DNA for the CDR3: TGTGCCAGCAGGCCCGGGACTAGCACAGATACGCAGTATTTT.

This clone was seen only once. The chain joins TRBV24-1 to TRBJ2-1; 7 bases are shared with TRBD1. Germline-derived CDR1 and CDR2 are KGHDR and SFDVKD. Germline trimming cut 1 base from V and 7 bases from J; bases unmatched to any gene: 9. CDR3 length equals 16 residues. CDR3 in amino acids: CATSDLRKGASNEQFF. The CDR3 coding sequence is TGTGCCACCAGTGATTTAAGAAAGGGGGCTAGTAATGAGCAGTTCTTC.

In nucleotides, the CDR3 is TGCAGCGGCTTGGGCTTAAGTGGCTACACCTTC. Its protein product is CSGLGLSGYTF. The V gene is TRBV29-1, the J gene TRBJ1-2, with D uncertain. Trimming took off 7 bases at V and 7 bases at J, with 13 bases between the two ends. Per germline, CDR1 SQVTM and CDR2 ANQGSEA. This CDR3 spans 11 amino acids. Complete variable domain (other parts from reference TRBV29-1 and TRBJ1-2): SAVISQKPSRDICQRGTSLTIQCQVDSQVTMMFWYRQQPGQSLTLIATANQGSEATYESGFVIDKFPISRPNLTFSTLTVSNMSPEDSSIYLCSGLGLSGYTFGSGTRLTVV.

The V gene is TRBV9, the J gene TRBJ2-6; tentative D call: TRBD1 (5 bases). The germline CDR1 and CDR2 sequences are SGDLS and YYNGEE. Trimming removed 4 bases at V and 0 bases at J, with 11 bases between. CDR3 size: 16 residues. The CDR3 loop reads CASSSRTYSGANVLTF. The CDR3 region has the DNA TGTGCCAGCAGCTCCCGGACATACTCTGGGGCCAACGTCCTGACTTTC.